This T cell receptor beta chain emerged from a study of cytomegalovirus exposure and HLA in healthy donors. About the study: As an earlier analysis found, some 170 million T cells yielded about 120 million unique TCR beta sequences.

The primer mix had 60 Vbeta and 13 Jbeta primers. Generated by immunoSEQ multiplex PCR, the TCRdb table keeps only in-frame clones and is missing some. The repertoire includes about 95,000 clones, approximately 80% of them detected once, and approximately 4.2% sits in the top ten. Broader study findings: TCR beta sequences reportedly predicted most subjects' HLA-A and HLA-B alleles accurately.

On this clone: Its antigen is undetermined.

This receptor was taken from a woman aged 70 to 79 in good health and CMV-seropositive. Material: PBMCs.

CDR3 loop: CATSETGTAYEQYF. CDR3 bases: TGTGCCACCAGCGAAACAGGAACAGCCTACGAGCAGTACTTC. This rearrangement joins TRBV15 to TRBJ2-5; weak D call: TRBD1 (5 bases). The J call may be incorrect, as the DNA end agrees better with TRBJ2-7. Germline CDR1 is LNHNV and CDR2 is YYDKDF (reference sequence). The length of the CDR3 is 14 residues.